A single sample gave rise to the 2 T cell receptor beta chains below, sequenced in a study of blood T cells in healthy people across ages (dated by TCRdb to 2014 to 2015). Library prep was done by 5' RACE. Instrument used: Illumina HiSeq 2500. A second roughly 7 to 11 cycle PCR used a sample-barcoded 5' primer and a J-beta primer mix. The public reads were run again by TCRdb, first through fastp at Q25 and then through MiXCR, and only productive beta chains were kept. Rows matching on CDR3 protein sequence are summarized as one entry with the most common DNA and genes. A total of roughly 2 million distinct CDR3 sequences appear in this sample, about 50% of them only once. The top ten constitute 2% to 2.5% of the sample. The specimen sequenced was blood. These receptors came from a woman between 35 and 50 years old in good health.

In its sample, this clonotype was seen once. In DNA form, the CDR3 reads TGTGCCAGCAGCTTAGCGGGACAGGTGGGCGAGCAGTACTTC. Translating it yields CASSLAGQVGEQYF. The chain links TRBV7-2 to TRBJ2-7, with 8 bases lining up with TRBD1. Per germline, CDR1 SGHTA and CDR2 FQGNSA. The CDR3 sequence is 14 residues long. V lost 0 bases and J lost 6; bases outside the gene matches: 4.

In its sample, this clonotype was seen a few times. CDR3: CASSLGSGTGGRIQYF. The CDR3 DNA is TGTGCCAGCAGCTTAGGTTCAGGGACAGGGGGAAGGATTCAGTACTTC. This chain links TRBV11-2 with TRBJ2-4; 11 bases map to TRBD1. Losses at the gene ends were 1 base for V and 10 bases for J; bases not matched to a gene: 9. Germline CDR1 reads SGHAT; CDR2 reads FQNNGV. The CDR3 has 16 residues.